The 24 T cell receptor beta chains listed next were all sequenced from one sample in a study of blood T cell repertoires in COVID-19. Sequencing was performed with immunoSEQ multiplex PCR; in TCRdb, only in-frame clones are kept and a portion is missing. The sample records roughly 230,000 clones, 70% to 90% being singletons. The sequenced sample was PBMCs or T cells enriched from blood (not recorded which). The receptors were gathered from a woman aged 50 to 65 who had been exposed to COVID-19.

The rearrangement links TRBV5-1 to TRBJ2-7; TRBD1 is a possible D gene (5 bases). Trimming took off 1 base at V and 7 bases at J, with 12 bases between the two ends. This CDR3 is built from 13 residues. Germline CDR1 reads SGHRS; CDR2 reads YFSETQ. The CDR3 sequence: CASSLLGPQEQYF. DNA of the CDR3: TGCGCCAGCAGCTTGTTGGGGCCGCAAGAGCAGTACTTC. Full variable domain (missing parts from reference TRBV5-1 and TRBJ2-7): KAGVTQTPRYLIKTRGQQVTLSCSPISGHRSVSWYQQTPGQGLQFLFEYFSETQRNKGNFPGRFSGRQFSNSRSEMNVSTLELGDSALYLCASSLLGPQEQYFGPGTRLTVT.

The J gene is TRBJ1-2, the V gene TRBV5-5; 8 bases fit TRBD1. Germline V CDR1 and CDR2: SGHKS, YYEKEE (reference sequence). This CDR3 is built from 14 residues. J lost 8 bases, V lost 0 bases, and 6 bases had no gene match. The CDR3 loop reads CASSLEGQGHGYTF. Here the CDR3 DNA reads TGTGCCAGCAGCTTGGAAGGACAGGGTCACGGCTACACCTTC.

The rearrangement joins TRBV27 to TRBJ2-7, with D perhaps matching TRBD2 (5 bases). Trimming removed 7 bases from V and 2 bases from J, with 15 bases in between. From germline, CDR1 is MNHEY and CDR2 SMNVEV (reference sequence). This CDR3 is built from 14 residues. CDR3 sequence: CASMEDSYPYEQYF. The CDR3 DNA is TGTGCCAGCATGGAGGACTCCTACCCCTACGAGCAGTACTTC.

This clone was found a few times. J is TRBJ1-1 and V is TRBV30; D is possibly TRBD1 (6 bases). V lost 3 bases and J lost 4, with 15 bases in between. The CDR3 length is 14 residues. Germline assignment: CDR1 GTSNPN and CDR2 SVGIG (reference sequence). In DNA, the CDR3 is TGTGCCTGGAGCGGAATAAGGGGGAGCACTGAAGCTTTCTTT. Translating it yields CAWSGIRGSTEAFF. Combining the CDR3 with reference TRBV30 and TRBJ1-1 gives the whole variable domain SQTIHQWPATLVQPVGSPLSLECTVEGTSNPNLYWYRQAAGRGLQLLFYSVGIGQISSEVPQNLSASRPQDRQFILSSKKLLLSDSGFYLCAWSGIRGSTEAFFGQGTRLTVV.

The V and J genes are TRBV5-1 and TRBJ1-1; TRBD1 agrees at 7 bases. The CDR3 sequence is 15 residues long. V dropped 4 bases and J dropped 0; count of bases not matched to a gene: 6. The germline CDR1 and CDR2 sequences are SGHRS and YFSETQ. The CDR3 sequence is CASSRGQLMNTEAFF. CDR3 DNA sequence: TGCGCCAGCAGCCGGGGACAGCTGATGAACACTGAAGCTTTCTTT. Based on the CDR3 plus reference TRBV5-1 and TRBJ1-1, the full variable domain is KAGVTQTPRYLIKTRGQQVTLSCSPISGHRSVSWYQQTPGQGLQFLFEYFSETQRNKGNFPGRFSGRQFSNSRSEMNVSTLELGDSALYLCASSRGQLMNTEAFFGQGTRLTVV.

This chain joins TRBV18 and TRBJ1-3; 9 nucleotides align to TRBD1. V was pared by 2 bases and J by 8 bases, with 19 bases of the junction left unmatched. This CDR3 is 19 amino acids long. CDR1 KGHSH and CDR2 LQKENI come from the germline V gene. CDR3 residues: CASSPYRSGQGWAVDTIYF. CDR3 DNA sequence: TGTGCCAGCTCACCATATAGGTCGGGACAGGGATGGGCCGTGGACACCATATATTTT. Full variable domain (remainder filled in from reference TRBV18 and TRBJ1-3): NAGVMQNPRHLVRRRGQEARLRCSPMKGHSHVYWYRQLPEEGLKFMVYLQKENIIDESGMPKERFSAEFPKEGPSILRIQQVVRGDSAAYFCASSPYRSGQGWAVDTIYFGEGSWLTVV.

This sequence joins TRBV13 and TRBJ2-1; perhaps TRBD2 as D (5 bases). The V gene lost 4 bases and the J gene lost 10 bases, with 14 bases spanning the gap. Germline lookup yields CDR1 PRHDT and CDR2 FYEKMQ (reference sequence). The CDR3 runs to 13 residues. The DNA for the CDR3 is TGTGCCAGCAGCTCCCGTGAGGGAGAGGAGCAGTTCTTC. This encodes CASSSREGEEQFF.

The rearrangement links TRBV4-3 to TRBJ1-6; unclear D gene. Trimming removed 4 bases at V and 9 bases at J, with 16 bases between. The CDR3 has 15 residues. Per germline, CDR1 LGHNA and CDR2 YSLEER. The chain's CDR3 is CASSLLGEGTSPLHF. Written as DNA, the CDR3 is TGCGCCAGCAGCCTTCTCGGGGAGGGAACTTCACCCCTCCACTTT.

V and J are TRBV28 and TRBJ1-2, with D perhaps matching TRBD1 (6 bases). The germline V gene encodes CDR1 MDHEN and CDR2 SYDVKM. This CDR3 has 14 amino acids. V lost 6 bases and J 2 bases, leaving 13 bases between the germline ends. The CDR3 DNA is TGTGCCAGCAGCTCGACAGGAGAAAACTATGGCTACACCTTC. Its translation is CASSSTGENYGYTF.

The V and J genes are TRBV18 and TRBJ2-7, with 7 bases aligning to TRBD1. CDR1 is KGHSH, CDR2 LQKENI, per germline. J gave up 3 bases and V 3 bases, and 8 bases lay outside the gene matches. The CDR3 has 15 residues. This chain's CDR3 is CASSPEAGTVYEQYF. The CDR3 DNA reads TGTGCCAGCTCACCCGAAGCCGGGACAGTCTACGAGCAGTACTTC. Based on the CDR3 plus reference TRBV18 and TRBJ2-7, the full variable domain is NAGVMQNPRHLVRRRGQEARLRCSPMKGHSHVYWYRQLPEEGLKFMVYLQKENIIDESGMPKERFSAEFPKEGPSILRIQQVVRGDSAAYFCASSPEAGTVYEQYFGPGTRLTVT.

This clone was seen only once. The chain uses TRBV6-2 or TRBV6-3 and TRBJ2-7, with a tentative D call TRBD1 (6 bases). The CDR3 loop spans 12 amino acids. V was trimmed by 4 bases and J by 6 bases, leaving 10 bases between them. The V gene's germline CDR1 is MNHEY and CDR2 SVGEGT. CDR3 nucleotides: TGTGCCAGCAGTTCCCAGGGGTTCGAGCAGTACTTC. Its translation is CASSSQGFEQYF.

The chain links TRBV6-1 to TRBJ2-7; the match to TRBD2 covers 8 bases. The germline V gene encodes CDR1 MNHNS and CDR2 SASEGT. This CDR3 spans 20 amino acids. Unmatched junction bases numbered 18, after V lost 2 bases and J lost 0 bases. The CDR3: CASSESWGGLAGVSSYEQYF. In DNA form, the CDR3 reads TGTGCCAGCAGTGAATCATGGGGCGGCCTAGCGGGCGTCAGCTCCTACGAGCAGTACTTC.

V usage is TRBV5-6 and J usage is TRBJ2-7; TRBD1 is a possible D gene (6 bases). Germline V CDR1 and CDR2: SGHDT, YYEEEE. The length of the CDR3 is 14 residues. V shed 2 bases and J shed 3 bases, with 12 bases lying between them. The CDR3 region is CASSFRTAFYEQYF. The CDR3 DNA sequence: TGTGCCAGCAGCTTCCGGACAGCGTTCTACGAGCAGTACTTC.

The rearrangement joins TRBV6-6 to TRBJ1-2; 9 bases agree with TRBD1. CDR3 length: 15 amino acids. Germline CDR1 MNHNY, CDR2 SVGAGI (reference sequence). V was pared by 6 bases and J by 4 bases, with 9 bases of the junction left unmatched. Written as DNA, the CDR3 is TGTGCCAGCAGGGAACGACAGGGGGAACCCTATGGCTACACCTTC. It translates to CASRERQGEPYGYTF.

The gene calls are TRBV10-2 and TRBJ1-2; a weak D match, TRBD1 (6 bases). Germline-derived CDR1 and CDR2 are WSHSY and SAAADI. This CDR3 region has 17 residues. Trimming shortened V by 3 bases and J by 4 bases, and 21 bases separated the two germline ends. This chain's CDR3 is CASSDPTPQGGSYGYTF. The CDR3 DNA reads as TGCGCCAGCAGTGACCCTACCCCCCAAGGGGGAAGCTATGGCTACACCTTC.

The chain recombines TRBV20-1 with TRBJ1-2; D is undetermined. With 6 bases removed from V and 6 bases from J, the gap between germline ends came to 11 bases. This CDR3 comprises 11 residues. The germline V gene encodes CDR1 DFQATT and CDR2 SNEGSKA (reference sequence). This chain's CDR3 is CSAPRLDGYTF. The CDR3, as DNA: TGCAGTGCCCCACGCTTAGATGGCTACACCTTC.

The J gene is TRBJ1-2, the V gene TRBV6-5, with unresolved D. The V end was cut by 10 bases, the J end by 2 bases, with 17 bases between. CDR3 length: 14 amino acids. CDR1 is MNHEY and CDR2 is SVGAGI in the germline V gene. In DNA form, the CDR3 reads TGTGCCATCTTGCGGGGAGGGCGGAACTATGGCTACACCTTC. Translation: CAILRGGRNYGYTF.

This rearrangement joins TRBV7-8 to TRBJ1-5, with D uncertain. Germline V CDR1 and CDR2: SGHVS, FQNEAQ. This CDR3 has 12 amino acids. The ends were cut back, 2 bases at V and 4 bases at J, with 3 bases in the middle. The CDR3 reads CASSLINQPQHF. The CDR3 DNA follows: TGTGCCAGCAGCTTAATAAATCAGCCCCAGCATTTT.

V usage is TRBV5-4 and J usage is TRBJ1-6; D not resolved. Trimming shortened V by 5 bases and J by 6 bases, and 12 bases separated the two germline ends. Germline CDR1 reads SGHNT; CDR2 reads YYREEE (reference sequence). This CDR3 spans 14 amino acids. This CDR3 is CASSSGGGNSPLHF. The CDR3 coding sequence is TGTGCCAGCAGTTCCGGAGGAGGTAATTCACCCCTCCACTTT. Full variable domain (outside the CDR3, taken from reference TRBV5-4 and TRBJ1-6): ETGVTQSPTHLIKTRGQQVTLRCSSQSGHNTVSWYQQALGQGPQFIFQYYREEENGRGNFPPRFSGLQFPNYSSELNVNALELDDSALYLCASSSGGGNSPLHFGNGTRLTVT.

The chain uses TRBV3-1 (or the pseudogene TRBV3-2) and TRBJ2-1; 9 bases agree with TRBD2. There are 19 residues in the CDR3. Trimming took 0 bases from V and 9 from J; bases not matched to a gene: 18. Germline-derived CDR1 and CDR2 are LGHDT and YNNKEL (reference sequence). CDR3 region: CASSQEMVLGGGAESEQFF. The CDR3 DNA is TGTGCCAGCAGCCAAGAAATGGTATTAGGCGGGGGGGCCGAGAGTGAGCAGTTCTTC.

The chain combines TRBV15 with TRBJ1-6; D gene ambiguous. In germline, CDR1 is LNHNV, CDR2 YYDKDF (reference sequence). There are 15 residues in the CDR3. Trimming took off 0 bases at V and 5 bases at J, with 8 bases between the two ends. DNA for the CDR3: TGTGCCACCAGCAGAGAGCTGGGAGATAATTCACCCCTCCACTTT. This codes for CATSRELGDNSPLHF.

The chain employs TRBV30 and TRBJ2-7; D may be TRBD1 (5 bases). V lost 5 bases and J 3 bases, leaving 17 bases between the germline ends. From germline, CDR1 is GTSNPN and CDR2 SVGIG (reference sequence). The CDR3 length is 14 residues. This CDR3 reads CAWSDSLGRYEQYF. In DNA, the CDR3 is TGTGCCTGGTCTGACAGTCTTGGCCGCTACGAGCAGTACTTC.

The rearrangement links TRBV7-3 to TRBJ1-1; D perhaps matches TRBD1 (5 bases). V was pared by 5 bases and J by 1 base, with 14 bases between. The CDR3 totals 15 residues. Germline V lookup: CDR1 SGHTA, CDR2 FQGTGA. The CDR3 is CASSPRAGENTEAFF. The CDR3 DNA follows: TGTGCCAGCAGCCCAAGGGCGGGGGAGAACACTGAAGCTTTCTTT. Supplemented by reference TRBV7-3 and TRBJ1-1, the full variable domain reads GAGVSQTPSNKVTEKGKYVELRCDPISGHTALYWYRQSLGQGPEFLIYFQGTGAADDSGLPNDRFFAVRPEGSVSTLKIQRTERGDSAVYLCASSPRAGENTEAFFGQGTRLTVV.

This chain uses TRBV19 with TRBJ1-2; D may be TRBD1 (6 bases). V gave up 2 bases and J gave up 3 bases, with 16 bases separating them. The germline CDR1 and CDR2 sequences are LNHDA and SQIVND (reference sequence). The CDR3 sequence is 16 residues long. For the CDR3, the DNA is TGTGCCAGTAGTATAACTTCAGGGGTCGGGGACTATGGCTACACCTTC. It translates to CASSITSGVGDYGYTF.